This note documents a single T cell receptor (beta chain) sequence. The data originate from a study of control samples from healthy donors and cancer patients. Produced via immunoSEQ multiplex PCR; TCRdb's table is partial and in-frame only. The sample has around 250,000 clones; 82% are singletons. V lost 7 bases, J lost 5 bases, and 23 bases lay in between. Germline V gene data show CDR1 as SNHLY and CDR2 as FYNNEI. This CDR3 comprises 16 residues. This TCR came from a woman aged 55 to 70 with lung cancer. The J gene is TRBJ1-1, the V gene TRBV2; D might be TRBD1 (6 bases). The sample comprised PBMCs. The CDR3 reads CASNPPWGGENTEAFF. The CDR3 DNA reads TGTGCCAGCAATCCACCCTGGGGGGGCGAGAATACTGAAGCTTTCTTT.